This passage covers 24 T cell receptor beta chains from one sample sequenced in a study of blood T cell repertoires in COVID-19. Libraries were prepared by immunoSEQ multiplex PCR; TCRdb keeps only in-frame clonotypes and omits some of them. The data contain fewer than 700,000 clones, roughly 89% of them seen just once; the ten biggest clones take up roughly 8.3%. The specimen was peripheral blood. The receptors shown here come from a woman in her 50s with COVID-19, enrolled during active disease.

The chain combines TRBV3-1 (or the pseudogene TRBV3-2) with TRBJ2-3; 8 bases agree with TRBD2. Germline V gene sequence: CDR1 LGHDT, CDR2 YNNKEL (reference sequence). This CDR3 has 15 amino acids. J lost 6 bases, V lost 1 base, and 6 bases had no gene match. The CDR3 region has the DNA TGTGCCAGCAGCCAAGGGGTAGCGGGGAGGGATACGCAGTATTTT. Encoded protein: CASSQGVAGRDTQYF.

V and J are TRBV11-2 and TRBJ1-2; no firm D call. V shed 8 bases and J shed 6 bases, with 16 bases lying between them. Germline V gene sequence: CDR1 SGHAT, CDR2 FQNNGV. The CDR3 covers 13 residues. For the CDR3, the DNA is TGTGCCAGCTGGATTGGGAGTTTGAATGGCTACACCTTC. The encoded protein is CASWIGSLNGYTF.

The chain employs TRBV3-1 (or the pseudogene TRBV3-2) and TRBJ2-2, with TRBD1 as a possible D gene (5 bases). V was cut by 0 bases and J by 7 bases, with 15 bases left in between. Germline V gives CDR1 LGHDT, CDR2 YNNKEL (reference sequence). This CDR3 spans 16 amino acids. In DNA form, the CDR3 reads TGTGCCAGCAGCCAAGATTATGTAAGGGGCAGCGGGGAGCTGTTTTTT. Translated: CASSQDYVRGSGELFF.

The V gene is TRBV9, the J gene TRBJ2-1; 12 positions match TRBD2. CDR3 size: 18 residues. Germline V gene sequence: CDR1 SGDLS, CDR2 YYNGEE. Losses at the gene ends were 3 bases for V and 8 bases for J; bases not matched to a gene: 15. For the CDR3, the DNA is TGTGCCAGCAGCGCCCCGGGGGGGAGGACTAGCGGGGATCATGAGCAGTTCTTC. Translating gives CASSAPGGRTSGDHEQFF.

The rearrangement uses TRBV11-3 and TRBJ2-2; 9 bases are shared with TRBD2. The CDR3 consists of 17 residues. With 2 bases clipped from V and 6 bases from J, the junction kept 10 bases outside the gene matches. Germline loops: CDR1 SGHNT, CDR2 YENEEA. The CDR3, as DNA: TGTGCCAGCAGCTTACAGGGGCGGCGGGGGGGCGCCGGGGAGCTGTTTTTT. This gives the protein CASSLQGRRGGAGELFF.

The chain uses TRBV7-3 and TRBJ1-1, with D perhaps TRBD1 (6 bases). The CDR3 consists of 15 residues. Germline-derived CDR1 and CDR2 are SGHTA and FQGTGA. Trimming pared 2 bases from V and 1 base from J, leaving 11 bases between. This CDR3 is CASSLGTRGNTEAFF. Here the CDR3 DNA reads TGTGCCAGCAGCTTAGGTACCAGGGGGAACACTGAAGCTTTCTTT.

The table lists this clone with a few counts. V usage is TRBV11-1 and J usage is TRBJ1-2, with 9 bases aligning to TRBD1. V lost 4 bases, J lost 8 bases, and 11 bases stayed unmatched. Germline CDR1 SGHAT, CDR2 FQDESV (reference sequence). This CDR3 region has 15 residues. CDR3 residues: CASSSTPGQGWGYTF. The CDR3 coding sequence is TGTGCCAGCAGCTCTACCCCGGGACAGGGTTGGGGCTACACCTTC. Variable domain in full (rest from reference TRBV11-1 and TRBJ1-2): EAEVAQSPRYKITEKSQAVAFWCDPISGHATLYWYRQILGQGPELLVQFQDESVVDDSQLPKDRFSAERLKGVDSTLKIQPAELGDSAMYLCASSSTPGQGWGYTFGSGTRLTVV.

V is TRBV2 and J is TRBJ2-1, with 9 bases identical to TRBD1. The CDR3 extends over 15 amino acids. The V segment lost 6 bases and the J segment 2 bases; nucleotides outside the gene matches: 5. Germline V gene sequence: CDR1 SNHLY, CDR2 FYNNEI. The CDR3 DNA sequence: TGTGCCAGCAGCGCGGACAGGGGCCCCTACAATGAGCAGTTCTTC. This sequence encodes CASSADRGPYNEQFF. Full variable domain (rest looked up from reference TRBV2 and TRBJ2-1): EPEVTQTPSHQVTQMGQEVILRCVPISNHLYFYWYRQILGQKVEFLVSFYNNEISEKSEIFDDQFSVERPDGSNFTLKIRSTKLEDSAMYFCASSADRGPYNEQFFGPGTRLTVL.

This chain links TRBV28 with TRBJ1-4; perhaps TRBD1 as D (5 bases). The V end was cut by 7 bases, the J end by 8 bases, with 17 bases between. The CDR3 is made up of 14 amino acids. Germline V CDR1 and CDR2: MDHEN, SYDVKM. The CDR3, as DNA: TGTGCCAGCACCTCCAGGGCAGGGATGGAAAAACTGTTTTTT. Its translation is CASTSRAGMEKLFF.

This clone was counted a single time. This CDR3 reads CASSLVTKGNTIYF. In DNA, the CDR3 is TGTGCCAGCAGTTTAGTTACAAAAGGAAACACCATATATTTT. The rearrangement links TRBV28 to TRBJ1-3; D is uncertain. The CDR3 has 14 amino acids. Trimming removed 2 bases from V and 4 bases from J, with 9 bases in between. From germline, CDR1 is MDHEN and CDR2 SYDVKM.

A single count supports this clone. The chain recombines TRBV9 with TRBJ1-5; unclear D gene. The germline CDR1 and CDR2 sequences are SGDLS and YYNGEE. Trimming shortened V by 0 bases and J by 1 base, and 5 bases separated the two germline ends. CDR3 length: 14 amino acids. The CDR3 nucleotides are TGTGCCAGCAGCGTAGCCGGGAGCAATCAGCCCCAGCATTTT. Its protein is CASSVAGSNQPQHF. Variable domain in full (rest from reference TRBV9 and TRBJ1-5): DSGVTQTPKHLITATGQRVTLRCSPRSGDLSVYWYQQSLDQGLQFLIQYYNGEERAKGNILERFSAQQFPDLHSELNLSSLELGDSALYFCASSVAGSNQPQHFGDGTRLSIL.

CDR3 protein: CASSPGGSNEQFF. The DNA for the CDR3 is TGTGCCAGCAGTCCAGGGGGGTCCAATGAGCAGTTCTTC. The V and J genes are TRBV27 and TRBJ2-1; possibly TRBD1 for D (7 bases). The CDR3 consists of 13 residues. Per germline, CDR1 MNHEY and CDR2 SMNVEV (reference sequence). Trimming took off 5 bases at V and 6 bases at J, with 11 bases between the two ends.

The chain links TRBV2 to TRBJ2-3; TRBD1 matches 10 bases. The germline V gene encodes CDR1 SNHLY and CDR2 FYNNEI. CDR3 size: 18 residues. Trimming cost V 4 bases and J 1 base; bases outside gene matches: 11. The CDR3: CASSATQRQGARTDTQYF. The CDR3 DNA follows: TGTGCCAGCAGTGCGACCCAGAGACAGGGGGCCCGCACAGATACGCAGTATTTT.

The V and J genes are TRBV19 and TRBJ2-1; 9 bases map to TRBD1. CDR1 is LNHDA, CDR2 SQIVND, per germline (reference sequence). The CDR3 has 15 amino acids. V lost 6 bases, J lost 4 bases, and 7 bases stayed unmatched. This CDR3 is CASRATGGAYNEQFF. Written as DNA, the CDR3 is TGTGCCAGTAGGGCAACAGGGGGCGCTTACAATGAGCAGTTCTTC.

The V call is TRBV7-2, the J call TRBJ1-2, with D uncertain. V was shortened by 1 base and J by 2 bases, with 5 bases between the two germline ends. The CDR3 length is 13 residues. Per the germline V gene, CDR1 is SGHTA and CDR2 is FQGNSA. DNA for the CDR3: TGTGCCAGCAGCTTAGGCCGGAACTATGGCTACACCTTC. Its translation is CASSLGRNYGYTF.

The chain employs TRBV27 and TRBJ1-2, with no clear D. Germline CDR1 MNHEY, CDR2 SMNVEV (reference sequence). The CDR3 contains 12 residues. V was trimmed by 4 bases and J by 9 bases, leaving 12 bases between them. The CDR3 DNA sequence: TGTGCCAGCAGTTCAGGCCTCAATAGCTACACCTTC. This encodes CASSSGLNSYTF.

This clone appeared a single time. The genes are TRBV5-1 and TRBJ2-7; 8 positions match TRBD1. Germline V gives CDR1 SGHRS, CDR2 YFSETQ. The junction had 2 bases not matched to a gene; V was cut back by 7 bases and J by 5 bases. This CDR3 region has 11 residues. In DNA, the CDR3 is TGCGCCAGCCAGGGGGCCCACGAGCAGTACTTC. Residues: CASQGAHEQYF.

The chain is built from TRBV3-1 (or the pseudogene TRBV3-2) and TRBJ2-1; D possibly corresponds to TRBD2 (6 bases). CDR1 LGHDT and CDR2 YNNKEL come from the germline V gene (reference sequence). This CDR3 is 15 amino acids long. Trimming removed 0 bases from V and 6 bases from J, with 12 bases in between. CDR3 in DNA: TGTGCCAGCAGCCAAGAACTTAGGGGAGGCAATGAGCAGTTCTTC. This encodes CASSQELRGGNEQFF.

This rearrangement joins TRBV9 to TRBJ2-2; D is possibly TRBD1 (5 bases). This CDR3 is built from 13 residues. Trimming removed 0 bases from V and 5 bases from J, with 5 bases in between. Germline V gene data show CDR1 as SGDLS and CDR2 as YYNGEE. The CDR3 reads CASSVEGTGELFF. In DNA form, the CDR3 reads TGTGCCAGCAGCGTAGAGGGGACCGGGGAGCTGTTTTTT. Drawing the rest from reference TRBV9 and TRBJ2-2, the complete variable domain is DSGVTQTPKHLITATGQRVTLRCSPRSGDLSVYWYQQSLDQGLQFLIQYYNGEERAKGNILERFSAQQFPDLHSELNLSSLELGDSALYFCASSVEGTGELFFGEGSRLTVL.

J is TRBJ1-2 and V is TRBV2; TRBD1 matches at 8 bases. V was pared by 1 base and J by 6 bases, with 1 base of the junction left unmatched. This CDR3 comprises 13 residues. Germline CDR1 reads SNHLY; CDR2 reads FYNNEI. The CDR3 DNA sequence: TGTGCCAGCAGTGAAGGGACAGGGAATGGCTACACCTTC. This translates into CASSEGTGNGYTF.

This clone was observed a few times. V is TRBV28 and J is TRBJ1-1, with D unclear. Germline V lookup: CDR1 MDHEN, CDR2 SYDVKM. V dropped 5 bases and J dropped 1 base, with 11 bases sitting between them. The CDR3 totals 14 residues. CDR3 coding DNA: TGTGCCAGCAGTCCCCCGGGGTGGAACACTGAAGCTTTCTTT. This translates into CASSPPGWNTEAFF. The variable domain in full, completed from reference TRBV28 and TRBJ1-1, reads DVKVTQSSRYLVKRTGEKVFLECVQDMDHENMFWYRQDPGLGLRLIYFSYDVKMKEKGDIPEGYSVSREKKERFSLILESASTNQTSMYLCASSPPGWNTEAFFGQGTRLTVV.

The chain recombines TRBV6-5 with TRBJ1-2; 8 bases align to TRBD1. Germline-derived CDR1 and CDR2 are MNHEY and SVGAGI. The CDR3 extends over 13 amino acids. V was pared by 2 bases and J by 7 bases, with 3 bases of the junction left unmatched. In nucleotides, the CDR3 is TGTGCCAGCAGTTACGGGACAGGCCTTGGCTACACCTTC. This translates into CASSYGTGLGYTF.

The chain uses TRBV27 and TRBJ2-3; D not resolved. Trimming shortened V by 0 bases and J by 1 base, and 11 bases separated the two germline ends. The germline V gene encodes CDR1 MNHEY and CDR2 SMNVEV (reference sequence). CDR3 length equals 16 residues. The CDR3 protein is CASSLSDARGTDTQYF. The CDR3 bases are TGTGCCAGCAGTTTATCGGATGCTCGGGGCACAGATACGCAGTATTTT.

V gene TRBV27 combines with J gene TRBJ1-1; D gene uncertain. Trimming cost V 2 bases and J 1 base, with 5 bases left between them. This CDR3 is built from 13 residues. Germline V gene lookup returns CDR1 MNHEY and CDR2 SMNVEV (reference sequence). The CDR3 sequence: CASSLGKNTEAFF. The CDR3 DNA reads TGTGCCAGCAGTTTAGGCAAGAACACTGAAGCTTTCTTT.